This TCR beta chain originates from a study of CD8+ T cells in alopecia areata. About the research overall: Treated individuals took tofacitinib by mouth, 5 to 10 mg twice daily. Treatment with tofacitinib (6 to 18 months) was followed by 6 months off drug.

CDR3 size: 17 residues. V was shortened by 0 bases and J by 6 bases, with 15 bases between the two germline ends. The germline gives CDR1 LGHNA, CDR2 YSLEER. As to treatment: oral pan-JAK inhibitor, 5-10 mg twice daily. PBMCs, the starting material, were the source of sorted CD4+ and CD8+ T cells. Extraction of RNA preceded its reverse transcription into cDNA, which served as the sequencing template. The assay was immunoSEQ multiplex PCR, and TCRdb's table has in-frame clones only and misses some. The data show 87,000 or so clones, approximately 70% seen once. V and J are TRBV4-3 and TRBJ1-6; possible D gene TRBD1, 6 bases. The sequences come from CD8+ T cells sorted from blood, collected around week 44, from a patient treated with tofacitinib. The receptor was isolated from a human donor with alopecia areata. CDR3 residues: CASSQDRVVQGNSPLHF. The CDR3 region has the DNA TGCGCCAGCAGCCAAGATCGAGTGGTACAGGGTAATTCACCCCTCCACTTT.